Listed below are T cell receptor beta chains from one sample, sequenced in a study of shared clonotypes between healthy human individuals. Profiled with immunoSEQ multiplex PCR; TCRdb holds only in-frame clones, not every one. The repertoire holds a few million clones, with around 90% as singletons. The sample comprised naive CD4+ T cells sorted from blood. Source of these receptors: a young man in good health. The CDR3 runs from the conserved cysteine through the conserved F or W.

V | CDR3
TRBV28 | CASSLMGSGANVLTF
TRBV5-4 | CASSFLGWGSYNEQFF
TRBV18 | CASSHDSSPGELFF
TRBV5-1 | CASRTSGFWASYNEQFF
TRBV30 | CAWTEPTLATNEKLFF
TRBV5-4 | CASSSTWADTQYF
TRBV25-1 | CASTGTDYGYTF
TRBV2 | CASSAQGARQETQYF
TRBV7-6 | CASSLGLAGGEQYF
TRBV5-6 | CASSSGLAGGATDTQYF
TRBV19 | CASRANSYEQYF
TRBV5-4 | CASGGYNEQFF
TRBV19 | CASSEGGFTDTQYF